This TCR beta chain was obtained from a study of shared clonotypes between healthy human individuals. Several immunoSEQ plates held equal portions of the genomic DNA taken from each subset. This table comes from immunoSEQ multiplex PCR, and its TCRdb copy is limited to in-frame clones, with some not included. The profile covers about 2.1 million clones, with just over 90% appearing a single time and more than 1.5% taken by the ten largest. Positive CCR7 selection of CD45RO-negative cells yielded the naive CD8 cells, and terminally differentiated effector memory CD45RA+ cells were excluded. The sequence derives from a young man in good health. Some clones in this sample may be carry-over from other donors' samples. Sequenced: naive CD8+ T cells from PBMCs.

In nucleotides, the CDR3 is TGTGCCAGCAGCTTCACCGGCGGGAGGGAGACCCAGTACTTC. This encodes CASSFTGGRETQYF. The chain links TRBV7-3 to TRBJ2-5; 8 bases match TRBD2. V shed 3 bases and J 5 bases; nucleotides not matched to a gene: 5. The CDR3 contains 14 residues. Germline V gene data show CDR1 as SGHTA and CDR2 as FQGTGA.